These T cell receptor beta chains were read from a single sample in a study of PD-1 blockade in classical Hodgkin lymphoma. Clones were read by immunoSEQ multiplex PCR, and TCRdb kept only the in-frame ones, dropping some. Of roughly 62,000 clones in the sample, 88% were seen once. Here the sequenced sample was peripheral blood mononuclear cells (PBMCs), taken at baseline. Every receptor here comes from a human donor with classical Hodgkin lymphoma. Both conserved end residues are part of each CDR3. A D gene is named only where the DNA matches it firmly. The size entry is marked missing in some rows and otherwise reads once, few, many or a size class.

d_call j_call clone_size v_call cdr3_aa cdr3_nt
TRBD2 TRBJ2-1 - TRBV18 CASSNFGLANVEQFF TGTGCCAGCTCAAATTTCGGACTAGCGAACGTAGAGCAGTTCTTC
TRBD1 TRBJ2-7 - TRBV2 CASSPGQGAYEQYF TGTGCCAGCAGCCCGGGACAGGGGGCCTACGAGCAGTACTTC
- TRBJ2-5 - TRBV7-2 CASSLAANQETQYF TGTGCCAGCAGCTTAGCCGCTAACCAAGAGACCCAGTACTTC
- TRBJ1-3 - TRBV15 CATSRGMISGNTIYF TGTGCCACCAGCAGAGGGATGATTTCTGGAAACACCATATATTTT
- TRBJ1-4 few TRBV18 CASSPAAGRGSNLGGNEKLFF TGTGCCAGCTCACCTGCGGCTGGAAGGGGCAGTAACCTCGGAGGGAATGAAAAACTGTTTTTT
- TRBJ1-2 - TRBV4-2 CASSPTAYGYTF TGTGCCAGCAGCCCGACAGCGTATGGCTACACCTTC
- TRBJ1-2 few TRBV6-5 CASSYSGGGGYTF TGTGCCAGCAGTTACTCTGGCGGTGGCGGCTACACCTTC
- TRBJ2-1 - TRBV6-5 CASRLTLSSYNEQFF TGTGCCAGCAGACTGACCCTCAGCTCCTACAATGAGCAGTTCTTC
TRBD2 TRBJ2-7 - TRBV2 CASSGGGGYEQYF TGTGCCAGCAGTGGCGGGGGGGGCTACGAGCAGTACTTC
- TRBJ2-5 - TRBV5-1 CASSLVVQETQYF TGCGCCAGCAGCTTGGTTGTCCAAGAGACCCAGTACTTC
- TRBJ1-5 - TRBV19 CASSILGNEDQPQHF TGTGCCAGTAGTATATTGGGCAACGAGGATCAGCCCCAGCATTTT
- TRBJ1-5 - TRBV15 CATSSGFSNQPQHF TGTGCCACCAGCAGCGGATTTAGCAATCAGCCCCAGCATTTT
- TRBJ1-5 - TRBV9 CASSVEGGAQPQHF TGTGCCAGCAGCGTAGAGGGGGGGGCACAGCCCCAGCATTTT
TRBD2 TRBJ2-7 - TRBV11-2 CASSPGLAPYEQYF TGTGCCAGCAGCCCGGGACTAGCGCCCTACGAGCAGTACTTC
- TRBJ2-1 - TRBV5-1 CASSLNVVGRFYNEQFF TGCGCCAGCAGCTTGAACGTGGTAGGGCGGTTTTACAATGAGCAGTTCTTC
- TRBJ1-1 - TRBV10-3 CAISDRLRTMNTEAFF TGTGCCATCAGTGACCGACTTAGGACCATGAACACTGAAGCTTTCTTT
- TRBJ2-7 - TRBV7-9 CASSLTHEQYF TGTGCCAGCAGCTTAACCCACGAGCAGTACTTC
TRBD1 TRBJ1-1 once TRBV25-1 CASSVRGRFLGAFF TGTGCCAGCAGTGTGAGGGGGCGGTTCCTTGGAGCTTTCTTT
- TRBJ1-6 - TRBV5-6 CASSTSDSSYNSPLHF TGTGCCAGCAGCACAAGTGACAGTTCCTATAATTCACCCCTCCACTTT
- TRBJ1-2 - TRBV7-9 CASSGLQVGYGYTF TGTGCCAGCAGCGGACTACAGGTCGGGTATGGCTACACCTTC
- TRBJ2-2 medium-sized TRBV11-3 CASSFGALTGELFF TGTGCCAGCAGCTTCGGGGCTCTCACCGGGGAGCTGTTTTTT
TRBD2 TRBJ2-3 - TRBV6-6 CASNRGGDTQYF TGTGCCAGCAATCGGGGGGGAGATACGCAGTATTTT
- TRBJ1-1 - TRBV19 CASSIKRLGTEAFF TGTGCCAGTAGTATTAAGAGACTGGGGACTGAAGCTTTCTTT
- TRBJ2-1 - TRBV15 CATSSPGSFSSLYNEQFF TGTGCCACCAGCAGCCCCGGGTCTTTCTCTTCCCTCTACAATGAGCAGTTCTTC
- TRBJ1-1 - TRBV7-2 CASSLDPGREAFF TGTGCCAGCAGCTTAGATCCGGGGAGAGAAGCTTTCTTT
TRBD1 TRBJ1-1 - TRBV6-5 CASSYSDRGTEAFF TGTGCCAGCAGTTACTCCGACAGGGGGACTGAAGCTTTCTTT
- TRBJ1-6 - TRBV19 CASSTRLDDSPLHF TGTGCCAGTAGTACAAGGCTTGACGATTCACCCCTCCACTTT
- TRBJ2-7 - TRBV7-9 CASSPHTGNEGQYF TGTGCCAGCAGCCCTCACACCGGGAACGAGGGGCAGTACTTC
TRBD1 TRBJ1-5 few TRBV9 CASSVGTGAHQPQHF TGTGCCAGCAGCGTAGGGACAGGTGCTCATCAGCCCCAGCATTTT
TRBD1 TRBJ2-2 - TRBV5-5 CASSSDRGHAGELFF TGTGCCAGCAGCTCAGACAGGGGGCACGCCGGGGAGCTGTTTTTT
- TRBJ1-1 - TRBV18 CASSPETKKLNTEAFF TGTGCCAGCTCACCAGAGACAAAGAAATTGAACACTGAAGCTTTCTTT
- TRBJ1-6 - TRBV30 CAWRMGSNSPLHF TGTGCCTGGAGAATGGGATCTAATTCACCCCTCCACTTT
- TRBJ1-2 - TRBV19 CASSIRGGGYTF TGTGCCAGTAGTATTAGAGGTGGCGGCTACACCTTC
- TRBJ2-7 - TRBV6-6 CASSYSSGGRSYEQYF TGTGCCAGCAGTTACTCATCTGGGGGCCGGTCCTACGAGCAGTACTTC
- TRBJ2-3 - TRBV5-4 CASSGGGTDTQYF TGTGCCAGCAGCGGGGGCGGCACAGATACGCAGTATTTT
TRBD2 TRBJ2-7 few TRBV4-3 CASSHGRDYEQYF TGCGCCAGCAGCCATGGGAGGGATTACGAGCAGTACTTC
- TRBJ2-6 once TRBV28 CASRQSSGANVLTF TGTGCCAGCAGACAGAGCTCTGGGGCCAACGTCCTGACTTTC
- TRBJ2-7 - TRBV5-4 CASSLGDRSYEQYF TGTGCCAGCAGCTTAGGGGACCGATCCTACGAGCAGTACTTC
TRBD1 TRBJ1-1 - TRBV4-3 CASSPRGTGNTEAFF TGCGCCAGCAGCCCCAGGGGGACAGGAAACACTGAAGCTTTCTTT
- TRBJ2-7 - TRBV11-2 CASTGFHYEQYF TGTGCCAGCACAGGGTTTCACTACGAGCAGTACTTC
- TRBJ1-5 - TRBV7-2 CASSLGVGRGHQPQHF TGTGCCAGCAGCTTAGGGGTAGGTCGGGGTCATCAGCCCCAGCATTTT
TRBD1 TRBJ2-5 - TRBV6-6 CASSARQGTIQETQYF TGTGCCAGCAGCGCGAGACAGGGCACCATTCAAGAGACCCAGTACTTC
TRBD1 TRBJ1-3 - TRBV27 CASSRDRTTSGNTIYF TGTGCCAGCAGTCGGGACAGGACTACCTCTGGAAACACCATATATTTT
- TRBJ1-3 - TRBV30 CAWRKLGGSGNTIYF TGTGCCTGGAGGAAACTAGGGGGAAGTGGAAACACCATATATTTT
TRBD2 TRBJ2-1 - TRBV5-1 CASSHPGLAGGPIINEQFF TGCGCCAGCAGCCACCCGGGACTAGCGGGGGGGCCTATAATCAATGAGCAGTTCTTC
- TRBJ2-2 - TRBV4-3 CASRSGVNTGELFF TGCGCCAGCAGGTCCGGGGTAAACACCGGGGAGCTGTTTTTT
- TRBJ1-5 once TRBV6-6 CASSYRDNQPQHF TGTGCCAGTAGTTACAGGGACAATCAGCCCCAGCATTTT
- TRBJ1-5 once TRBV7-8 CVSSLATLAGQPQHF TGTGTCAGCAGCTTAGCGACTTTGGCAGGTCAGCCCCAGCATTTT